These 21 T cell receptor beta chains were all obtained from the same sample, sequenced in a study of blood T cell repertoires in COVID-19. Method: immunoSEQ multiplex PCR; TCRdb's copy keeps in-frame clones and lacks some. Among 150,000 to 200,000 clones listed, roughly 80% were seen once. Sequenced material: peripheral blood. These TCRs come from a man in his sixties with active or convalescent COVID-19.

This chain uses TRBV7-2 with TRBJ2-7, with D perhaps matching TRBD2 (7 bases). Germline CDR1 is SGHTA and CDR2 is FQGNSA. Trimming shortened V by 5 bases and J by 2 bases, and 13 bases separated the two germline ends. The CDR3 is 14 amino acids. This chain's CDR3 is CASSQWGGTYEQYF. CDR3 sequence (DNA): TGTGCCAGCAGCCAATGGGGGGGCACCTACGAGCAGTACTTC.

The rearrangement joins TRBV18 to TRBJ1-4; D may be TRBD1 (6 bases). Germline V gene sequence: CDR1 KGHSH, CDR2 LQKENI. V was trimmed by 3 bases and J by 8 bases, leaving 19 bases between them. CDR3 size: 16 residues. CDR3 DNA: TGTGCCAGCTCACCGGGACAAGGGCGCACCGGAGAAAAACTGTTTTTT. It yields the protein CASSPGQGRTGEKLFF.

This clone was seen just once. This chain links TRBV6-5 with TRBJ2-3, with 7 bases that match TRBD2. CDR3 length: 14 amino acids. The V gene's germline CDR1 is MNHEY and CDR2 SVGAGI. V lost 6 bases to trimming and J lost 3 bases; unmatched junction nucleotides: 6. The CDR3 protein is CASSPRRETDTQYF. For the CDR3, the DNA is TGTGCCAGCAGCCCCCGGCGGGAGACAGATACGCAGTATTTT.

The chain couples TRBV4-1 to TRBJ2-5; 7 bases map to TRBD2. CDR3 size: 17 residues. Germline CDR1 MGHRA, CDR2 YSYEKL. Trimming cost V 1 base and J 5 bases; bases outside gene matches: 13. This chain's CDR3 is CASSQGWGGARRETQYF. CDR3 DNA sequence: TGCGCCAGCAGCCAAGGTTGGGGAGGGGCCCGACGTGAGACCCAGTACTTC.

This sequence joins TRBV14 and TRBJ1-1, with 8 bases identical to TRBD1. V lost 0 bases, J lost 4 bases, and 4 bases stayed unmatched. CDR3 length: 15 residues. Per the germline V gene, CDR1 is SGHDN and CDR2 is FVKESK. Here the CDR3 reads CASSQDQGAGTEAFF. CDR3 sequence (DNA): TGTGCCAGCAGCCAAGACCAGGGGGCGGGCACTGAAGCTTTCTTT. Looking up the rest from reference TRBV14 and TRBJ1-1 gives the full variable domain: EAGVTQFPSHSVIEKGQTVTLRCDPISGHDNLYWYRRVMGKEIKFLLHFVKESKQDESGMPNNRFLAERTGGTYSTLKVQPAELEDSGVYFCASSQDQGAGTEAFFGQGTRLTVV.

The rearrangement joins TRBV7-2 to TRBJ2-2; D remains ambiguous. Trimming removed 4 bases from V and 3 bases from J, with 9 bases in between. Germline V CDR1 and CDR2: SGHTA, FQGNSA. The CDR3 covers 14 residues. CDR3 in DNA: TGTGCCAGCAGCTCCTCTCCCGACACCGGGGAGCTGTTTTTT. The encoded protein is CASSSSPDTGELFF.

J is TRBJ2-7 and V is TRBV2; 12 nucleotides align to TRBD2. Unmatched junction bases numbered 10, after V lost 7 bases and J lost 0 bases. The CDR3 sequence is 17 residues long. CDR1 SNHLY and CDR2 FYNNEI come from the germline V gene. CDR3 region: CASIFRLAGGSSYEQYF. DNA for the CDR3: TGTGCCAGCATTTTCCGCCTAGCGGGAGGGAGCTCCTACGAGCAGTACTTC.

The CDR3 loop is CAISESMTSGRVDTQYF. The CDR3 nucleotides are TGTGCCATCAGTGAGTCAATGACTAGCGGGAGGGTAGATACGCAGTATTTT. The V gene is TRBV10-3, the J gene TRBJ2-3, with 14 bases aligning to TRBD2. CDR1 is ENHRY, CDR2 SYGVKD, per germline. The V and J ends lost 0 bases and 5 bases, in that order; junction bases with no gene match: 4. The CDR3 is made up of 17 amino acids.

The genes are TRBV5-1 and TRBJ2-7; no reliable D call. Germline V gives CDR1 SGHRS, CDR2 YFSETQ. This CDR3 has 12 amino acids. V was clipped by 4 bases and J by 2 bases, with 7 bases between them. DNA of the CDR3: TGCGCCAGCAGCACCAGTCCCTACGAGCAGTACTTC. This translates into CASSTSPYEQYF.

The chain is built from TRBV6-6 and TRBJ2-5, with 10 bases lining up with TRBD2. The CDR3 runs 16 residues. The V gene's germline CDR1 is MNHNY and CDR2 SVGAGI (reference sequence). Trimming took 0 bases from V and 6 from J; bases not matched to a gene: 7. The CDR3 sequence: CASSYSPAGGPKTQYF. CDR3 DNA: TGTGCCAGCAGTTACTCGCCAGCGGGAGGGCCAAAGACCCAGTACTTC.

The chain joins TRBV30 to TRBJ1-2, with 8 nucleotides matching TRBD1. The CDR3 consists of 13 residues. CDR1 is GTSNPN and CDR2 is SVGIG in the germline V gene (reference sequence). Trimming took 2 bases from V and 4 from J; bases not matched to a gene: 3. The CDR3 nucleotides read TGTGCCTGGAGTCGACAGGGGAGCTATGGCTACACCTTC. Translating gives CAWSRQGSYGYTF.

In its sample, this clone was seen a few times. The chain recombines TRBV6-5 with TRBJ1-1; D remains unclear. This CDR3 contains 13 residues. V lost 7 bases and J lost 3, with 12 bases in between. Per the germline V gene, CDR1 is MNHEY and CDR2 is SVGAGI. CDR3 sequence: CASKTGGYTEAFF. The CDR3 region has the DNA TGTGCCAGCAAAACGGGAGGGTACACTGAAGCTTTCTTT.

The CDR3 loop reads CASSPSEAYNEQFF. CDR3 DNA sequence: TGTGCCAGCAGCCCTAGTGAGGCCTACAATGAGCAGTTCTTC. The rearrangement uses TRBV6-2 or TRBV6-3 and TRBJ2-1; D gene unclear. The CDR3 runs 14 residues. V shed 6 bases and J shed 2 bases, with 11 bases lying between them. Per the germline V gene, CDR1 is MNHEY and CDR2 is SVGEGT.

The chain couples TRBV4-3 to TRBJ2-1, with 7 nucleotides matching TRBD2. CDR3 length: 18 amino acids. Germline CDR1 is LGHNA and CDR2 is YSLEER. V dropped 0 bases and J dropped 0; count of bases not matched to a gene: 8. The CDR3 sequence is CASSQDLWRESSYNEQFF. CDR3 DNA: TGCGCCAGCAGCCAAGATCTCTGGCGGGAGAGCTCCTACAATGAGCAGTTCTTC.

A single count supports this clone. The chain combines TRBV6-5 with TRBJ2-1; 8 positions agree with TRBD2. There are 16 residues in the CDR3. J gave up 5 bases and V 2 bases, and 8 bases lay outside the gene matches. Per germline, CDR1 MNHEY and CDR2 SVGAGI. The CDR3 DNA is TGTGCCAGCAGTTACATCCGGATTAGCGGGGACAATGAGCAGTTCTTC. It specifies CASSYIRISGDNEQFF.

The J gene is TRBJ1-1, the V gene TRBV7-3; 7 bases fit TRBD1. The CDR3 totals 14 residues. Germline lookup yields CDR1 SGHTA and CDR2 FQGTGA. V shed 5 bases and J 0 bases; nucleotides not matched to a gene: 3. CDR3 residues: CASSLGTVNTEAFF. The CDR3 coding sequence is TGTGCCAGCAGCCTCGGGACAGTGAACACTGAAGCTTTCTTT. The variable domain in full, completed from reference TRBV7-3 and TRBJ1-1, reads GAGVSQTPSNKVTEKGKYVELRCDPISGHTALYWYRQSLGQGPEFLIYFQGTGAADDSGLPNDRFFAVRPEGSVSTLKIQRTERGDSAVYLCASSLGTVNTEAFFGQGTRLTVV.

The CDR3 spells CASSQTGTYEQYF. The CDR3 DNA follows: TGTGCCAGCAGCCAAACAGGGACCTACGAGCAGTACTTC. The chain has TRBV4-2 and TRBJ2-7, with a weak D call TRBD1 (6 bases). V was trimmed by 2 bases and J by 2 bases, leaving 7 bases between them. In germline, CDR1 is LGHNA, CDR2 YNFKEQ. This CDR3 region has 13 residues.

The chain has TRBV6-5 and TRBJ1-5; 8 positions agree with TRBD1. The CDR3 is 14 amino acids. The J segment lost 4 bases and the V segment lost 6 bases, leaving 5 bases of the junction unmatched. CDR1 and CDR2 (germline): MNHEY, SVGAGI. This CDR3 reads CASSRGQANQPQHF. CDR3 DNA sequence: TGTGCCAGCAGCCGGGGACAGGCTAATCAGCCCCAGCATTTT.

The V gene is TRBV28, the J gene TRBJ2-4, with a weak D call TRBD2 (5 bases). Germline assignment: CDR1 MDHEN and CDR2 SYDVKM. Trimming removed 5 bases from V and 4 bases from J, with 18 bases in between. The CDR3 runs to 16 residues. The CDR3 region is CASSPLGKEGKNIQYF. The CDR3, as DNA: TGTGCCAGCAGTCCCCTCGGGAAGGAAGGGAAAAACATTCAGTACTTC.

The CDR3 nucleotides are TGTGCCAGCAGTTTAACGGGGGCAACTAATGAAAAACTGTTTTTT. This sequence encodes CASSLTGATNEKLFF. The chain joins TRBV28 to TRBJ1-4; the D gene is possibly TRBD1 (5 bases). Trimming shortened V by 2 bases and J by 0 bases, and 7 bases separated the two germline ends. CDR3 length: 15 residues. The germline CDR1 and CDR2 sequences are MDHEN and SYDVKM.

The V call is TRBV6-5, the J call TRBJ2-1, with TRBD1 matching 9 bases. The germline V gene encodes CDR1 MNHEY and CDR2 SVGAGI. V lost 6 bases, J lost 8 bases, and 5 bases stayed unmatched. This CDR3 comprises 13 residues. This CDR3 is CASSSTGGDEQFF. CDR3 DNA: TGTGCCAGCAGCAGCACAGGGGGCGATGAGCAGTTCTTC.